One and the same sample provided the 8 T cell receptor beta chains below, sequenced in a study of blood T cell repertoires in COVID-19. Libraries were prepared by immunoSEQ multiplex PCR; TCRdb keeps only in-frame clonotypes and omits some of them. The sample consists of about 38,000 clones, around 87% of them appearing once. Input material: peripheral blood. The receptors were sampled from a man in his forties or fifties with active or convalescent COVID-19.

CDR3 sequence reads: CASRLGRINNEQFF. Here the CDR3 DNA reads TGTGCCAGCAGGCTGGGGCGGATCAACAATGAGCAGTTCTTC. The V gene is TRBV5-6, the J gene TRBJ2-1; TRBD1 is a possible D gene (5 bases). V lost 5 bases and J 5 bases, leaving 14 bases between the germline ends. Germline values: CDR1 SGHDT, CDR2 YYEEEE. The CDR3 length is 14 residues.

This chain links TRBV6-2 or TRBV6-3 with TRBJ1-1, with D possibly TRBD1 on 5 matching bases. V was cut by 5 bases and J by 8 bases, with 9 bases left in between. Per the germline V gene, CDR1 is MNHEY and CDR2 is SVGEGT. The CDR3 totals 11 residues. CDR3 DNA: TGTGCCAGCAGTACCGGGGGGGAAGCTTTCTTT. Translating gives CASSTGGEAFF.

This clone was picked up a small number of times. This rearrangement joins TRBV30 to TRBJ1-6; maybe TRBD1 (5 bases). The CDR3 extends over 13 amino acids. Trimming left V 0 bases short and J 10 bases short, with 10 bases between. Germline CDR1 GTSNPN, CDR2 SVGIG (reference sequence). The CDR3 region has the DNA TGTGCCTGGAGTGTGGGGGGTGAGTCACCCCTCCACTTT. This encodes CAWSVGGESPLHF.

This clone was detected once. The CDR3 DNA follows: TGTGCCAGTAGTAACTTAGGACAGGGTAGCAATCAGCCCCAGCATTTT. Translated, it gives CASSNLGQGSNQPQHF. The gene calls are TRBV19 and TRBJ1-5, with 8 bases aligning to TRBD1. The CDR3 loop spans 16 amino acids. The ends lost 4 bases at V and 0 bases at J; junction bases unmatched: 5. The germline V gene has CDR1 LNHDA and CDR2 SQIVND (reference sequence). The full variable domain, completed using reference TRBV19 and TRBJ1-5, is DGGITQSPKYLFRKEGQNVTLSCEQNLNHDAMYWYRQDPGQGLRLIYYSQIVNDFQKGDIAEGYSVSREKKESFPLTVTSAQKNPTAFYLCASSNLGQGSNQPQHFGDGTRLSIL.

The gene calls are TRBV3-1 (or the pseudogene TRBV3-2) and TRBJ2-5; 9 bases are shared with TRBD2. Looked up from germline, CDR1 is LGHDT and CDR2 is YNNKEL (reference sequence). The CDR3 extends over 20 amino acids. J gave up 3 bases and V 0 bases, and 17 bases lay outside the gene matches. CDR3 nucleotides: TGTGCCAGCAGCCAAGAGGGGGGATGGCGGGAGGGCCCTCGGGAAGAGACCCAGTACTTC. Its translation: CASSQEGGWREGPREETQYF.

The chain combines TRBV28 with TRBJ1-2, with 9 positions matching TRBD1. The V gene end was trimmed by 6 bases and the J gene end by 0 bases; junction bases not matched to a gene: 14. The CDR3 is made up of 18 amino acids. Germline CDR1 is MDHEN and CDR2 is SYDVKM. Here the CDR3 DNA reads TGTGCCAGCAGGCGGATTCCGGGACAGGGATCATCTAACTATGGCTACACCTTC. Amino acid sequence: CASRRIPGQGSSNYGYTF.

V gene TRBV6-6 combines with J gene TRBJ2-7; 14 nucleotides match TRBD2. V dropped 4 bases and J dropped 4; count of bases not matched to a gene: 6. CDR1 and CDR2 (germline): MNHNY, SVGAGI (reference sequence). The CDR3 loop spans 16 amino acids. CDR3 sequence reads: CASSSGTSGGLYEQYV. The CDR3 DNA reads TGTGCCAGCAGTTCCGGGACTAGCGGGGGACTTTACGAGCAGTACGTC.

The genes are TRBV6-2 or TRBV6-3 and TRBJ2-7; a weak D match, TRBD1 (5 bases). CDR3 length: 13 amino acids. Germline-derived CDR1 and CDR2 are MNHEY and SVGEGT. V was pared by 1 base and J by 2 bases, with 6 bases between. The CDR3 region has the DNA TGTGCCAGCAGTTACTTAGGGGCCTACGAGCAGTACGTC. Translated, it gives CASSYLGAYEQYV.